The next 16 T cell receptor beta chains were all read from a single sample in a study of control samples from healthy donors and cancer patients. The method was immunoSEQ multiplex PCR; TCRdb's version includes in-frame clones alone and lacks a portion of them. This sample has 95,000 to 150,000 clones, with 80% to 90% found just once. Sequencing used blood. These receptors were collected from a man between 45 and 60 years old in good health.

This clone was seen only a few times. The chain employs TRBV29-1 and TRBJ2-7; D gene ambiguous. Per the germline V gene, CDR1 is SQVTM and CDR2 is ANQGSEA. V lost 5 bases and J lost 0, with 14 bases in between. CDR3 length: 14 amino acids. CDR3 sequence reads: CSVSDKVISYEQYF. CDR3 nucleotides: TGCAGCGTTTCCGATAAAGTTATCTCCTACGAGCAGTACTTC.

This sequence joins TRBV2 and TRBJ2-6, with 8 bases that match TRBD2. The CDR3 has 18 residues. The V segment lost 0 bases and the J segment 0 bases; nucleotides outside the gene matches: 4. Germline V lookup: CDR1 SNHLY, CDR2 FYNNEI. In DNA form, the CDR3 reads TGTGCCAGCAGTGAAGCGGGCGGGGGGATCTCTGGGGCCAACGTCCTGACTTTC. Protein: CASSEAGGGISGANVLTF.

The chain uses TRBV19 and TRBJ2-2, with D maybe TRBD1 (6 bases). V shed 6 bases and J shed 4 bases, with 15 bases lying between them. This CDR3 contains 15 residues. Germline CDR1 is LNHDA and CDR2 is SQIVND (reference sequence). CDR3 coding DNA: TGTGCCAGTAGCTGGGACATGGAACTCACCGGGGAGCTGTTTTTT. Its translation is CASSWDMELTGELFF. The variable domain in full, with the rest retrieved from reference TRBV19 and TRBJ2-2, is DGGITQSPKYLFRKEGQNVTLSCEQNLNHDAMYWYRQDPGQGLRLIYYSQIVNDFQKGDIAEGYSVSREKKESFPLTVTSAQKNPTAFYLCASSWDMELTGELFFGEGSRLTVL.

The chain joins TRBV12-1 to TRBJ1-2; TRBD1, the table's D call, was not compared with the DNA. TRBV12-1 is annotated as a pseudogene. The CDR3 totals 16 residues. CDR3: CASSSLNGDRDYGYTF. CDR3 coding DNA: TGTGCCAGCAGCTCTTTGAATGGAGACAGGGATTATGGCTACACCTTC.

The V and J genes are TRBV11-3 and TRBJ1-1; 7 bases match TRBD1. V lost 3 bases, J lost 0 bases, and 4 bases stayed unmatched. Germline assignment: CDR1 SGHNT and CDR2 YENEEA. The CDR3 runs to 15 residues. The CDR3 region has the DNA TGTGCCAGCAGCTTCTCCGGGACAGTGAACACTGAAGCTTTCTTT. Protein: CASSFSGTVNTEAFF.

The rearrangement links TRBV30 to TRBJ1-1, with TRBD1 matching 8 bases. The V gene's germline CDR1 is GTSNPN and CDR2 SVGIG (reference sequence). Trimming took 0 bases from V and 4 from J; bases not matched to a gene: 7. The CDR3 totals 15 residues. CDR3 loop: CAWSVIGQGGTEAFF. CDR3 nucleotides: TGTGCCTGGAGTGTAATTGGACAGGGTGGCACTGAAGCTTTCTTT. The entire variable domain, with the rest obtained from reference TRBV30 and TRBJ1-1, is as follows: SQTIHQWPATLVQPVGSPLSLECTVEGTSNPNLYWYRQAAGRGLQLLFYSVGIGQISSEVPQNLSASRPQDRQFILSSKKLLLSDSGFYLCAWSVIGQGGTEAFFGQGTRLTVV.

V gene TRBV7-2 combines with J gene TRBJ1-1; D unclear. Germline loops: CDR1 SGHTA, CDR2 FQGNSA. Trimming pared 0 bases from V and 2 bases from J, leaving 7 bases between. The CDR3 extends over 14 amino acids. CDR3 nucleotides: TGTGCCAGCAGCTTAGCAGTGGGAAACACTGAAGCTTTCTTT. Its protein is CASSLAVGNTEAFF.

The chain has TRBV7-9 and TRBJ2-7; TRBD1 matches 7 bases. There are 14 residues in the CDR3. Germline values: CDR1 SEHNR, CDR2 FQNEAQ (reference sequence). The V and J ends lost 1 base and 2 bases, in that order; junction bases with no gene match: 2. CDR3 sequence (DNA): TGTGCCAGCAGCTTAGTCGGGACAGCCTACGAGCAGTACTTC. Translating it yields CASSLVGTAYEQYF.

This chain connects TRBV5-1 to TRBJ2-1; TRBD2 aligns across 10 bases. V was pared by 2 bases and J by 7 bases, with 3 bases of the junction left unmatched. CDR1 and CDR2 (germline): SGHRS, YFSETQ. The CDR3 consists of 14 residues. In DNA, the CDR3 is TGCGCCAGCAGCTTCGGGACTAGCGTTAATGAGCAGTTCTTC. Its translation: CASSFGTSVNEQFF.

This chain links TRBV11-2 with TRBJ1-4; D unclear. V lost 5 bases, J lost 0 bases, and 13 bases lay in between. CDR1 and CDR2 from the germline V gene are SGHAT and FQNNGV. CDR3 length equals 16 residues. The DNA of the CDR3 is TGTGCCAGCAGCCCTCAGCAGACTGCAACTAATGAAAAACTGTTTTTT. Amino acids: CASSPQQTATNEKLFF.

CDR3 sequence reads: CASSKAYPRGRTEAFF. CDR3 DNA: TGTGCCAGCAGCAAAGCGTACCCCAGGGGGCGGACTGAAGCTTTCTTT. The V call is TRBV21-1, the J call TRBJ1-1; TRBD1, the table's D call, lacks a check against the DNA. TRBV21-1 has pseudogene status. The CDR3 consists of 16 residues.

The chain joins TRBV6-5 to TRBJ2-3; D assignment may be TRBD1 or TRBD2 (5 bases each). CDR1 and CDR2 (germline): MNHEY, SVGAGI. V lost 5 bases and J lost 5, with 17 bases in between. The CDR3 spans 15 residues. The CDR3 nucleotides read TGTGCCAGCAGTCCCCGAGGGGTTCAAGGAGATACGCAGTATTTT. Translated, it gives CASSPRGVQGDTQYF.

The gene calls are TRBV21-1 and TRBJ2-7; the table calls TRBD1, which could not be checked here. TRBV21-1 is a pseudogene locus. The CDR3 covers 15 residues. The CDR3 DNA sequence: TGTGCCAGCAGCAAACTCCGGACAGGGGGCGACGAGCAGTACTTC. Protein product: CASSKLRTGGDEQYF.

V and J are TRBV2 and TRBJ1-1; 11 bases agree with TRBD1. Trimming took 8 bases from V and 8 from J; bases not matched to a gene: 7. From germline, CDR1 is SNHLY and CDR2 FYNNEI. There are 13 residues in the CDR3. The CDR3 DNA reads TGTGCCAGCCGCGGACAGGGGGCTTCGGAAGCTTTCTTT. Translated, it gives CASRGQGASEAFF.

The chain carries TRBV3-1 (or the pseudogene TRBV3-2) and TRBJ1-1; 10 positions match TRBD1. Germline CDR1 LGHDT, CDR2 YNNKEL (reference sequence). The CDR3 is 14 residues long. Trimming removed 3 bases from V and 7 bases from J; junction bases left unmatched: 5. Here the CDR3 DNA reads TGTGCCAGCAGCCATTACCGGGACAGGGGTGAAGCTTTCTTT. Translated: CASSHYRDRGEAFF.

The chain recombines TRBV13 with TRBJ1-1, with 7 bases matching TRBD1. CDR1 is PRHDT, CDR2 FYEKMQ, per germline (reference sequence). CDR3 size: 15 residues. V was clipped by 1 base and J by 1 base; unmatched bases: 3. The CDR3: CASSLDTGANTEAFF. In DNA form, the CDR3 reads TGTGCCAGCAGCTTAGATACAGGGGCGAACACTGAAGCTTTCTTT.